A single sample is the source of the 11 T cell receptor beta chains below, sequenced in a study of T cells in Graves' hyperthyroidism and ophthalmopathy. RNA transcripts gave rise to amplified TCR beta CDR3 regions. The HTBI primer set was used in a first-round RT-PCR of the TCR CDR3. TCRdb fed the multiplex PCR reads into MiXCR, producing one record per CDR3 protein. Altogether 370,000 or so distinct CDR3 sequences are present, roughly 13% being singletons, with the ten largest covering less than 25%. The sample comprised blood. Source of these receptors: a man aged 25 to 40 with Graves' hyperthyroidism that later progressed to Graves' ophthalmopathy.

This clonotype showed up many times. The chain uses TRBV5-1 and TRBJ1-2; 8 bases agree with TRBD1. CDR1 is SGHRS and CDR2 is YFSETQ in the germline V gene. This CDR3 is 14 amino acids long. The V gene end was trimmed by 2 bases and the J gene end by 6 bases; junction bases not matched to a gene: 6. CDR3 sequence reads: CASSLPTGGDGYTF. The DNA for the CDR3 is TGCGCCAGCAGCTTACCTACAGGGGGAGATGGCTACACCTTC.

The sample holds many counts of this clonotype. The rearrangement joins TRBV20-1 to TRBJ2-7; 11 bases line up with TRBD1. CDR1 DFQATT and CDR2 SNEGSKA come from the germline V gene (reference sequence). Trimming cost V 5 bases and J 7 bases; bases outside gene matches: 7. CDR3 length: 13 residues. The CDR3: CSAGGTGGREQYF. The CDR3 DNA reads TGCAGTGCTGGAGGGACAGGGGGTCGTGAGCAGTACTTC.

There are many counts of this clonotype. This chain uses TRBV2 with TRBJ1-5, with unresolved D. V dropped 6 bases and J dropped 0 bases, with 9 bases sitting between them. This CDR3 comprises 14 residues. Germline values: CDR1 SNHLY, CDR2 FYNNEI. The CDR3: CASRPPNSNQPQHF. CDR3 sequence (DNA): TGTGCCAGCAGGCCCCCTAATAGCAATCAGCCCCAGCATTTT.

This clonotype turned up a few times. V gene TRBV3-1 combines with J gene TRBJ1-6; unclear D gene. Trimming shortened V by 2 bases and J by 8 bases, and 7 bases separated the two germline ends. Germline CDR1 is LGHDT and CDR2 is YNNKEL (reference sequence). The CDR3 loop spans 13 amino acids. CDR3 residues: CASSQLIDSPLHF. The CDR3 nucleotides are TGTGCCAGCAGCCAATTGATCGATTCACCCCTCCACTTT. Variable domain in full (rest from reference TRBV3-1 and TRBJ1-6): DTAVSQTPKYLVTQMGNDKSIKCEQNLGHDTMYWYKQDSKKFLKIMFSYNNKELIINETVPNRFSPKSPDKAHLNLHINSLELGDSAVYFCASSQLIDSPLHFGNGTRLTVT.

On this clonotype: This may be a read error, as it is one base from a much larger clone. The chain uses TRBV6-2 or TRBV6-3 and TRBJ1-1; 7 nucleotides match TRBD1. Germline-derived CDR1 and CDR2 are MNHEY and SVGEGT. CDR3 size: 13 residues. CDR3: CPSTQPSQGGAFF. As DNA, the CDR3 is TGTCCCAGCACTCAACCTTCCCAGGGGGGAGCTTTCTTT.

In its sample, this clonotype was seen a few times. The chain recombines TRBV4-2 with TRBJ2-7, with D perhaps TRBD1 or TRBD2 (5 bases each). V lost 5 bases and J lost 2, with 19 bases in between. CDR3 size: 16 residues. Germline CDR1 reads LGHNA; CDR2 reads YNFKEQ. Here the CDR3 reads CASSYHPGTNAYEQYF. The CDR3 coding sequence is TGTGCCAGCAGCTACCATCCCGGGACGAATGCCTACGAGCAGTACTTC.

This clonotype appeared many times. The rearrangement joins TRBV2 to TRBJ1-5, with 7 bases identical to TRBD1. V dropped 6 bases and J dropped 5; count of bases not matched to a gene: 7. The CDR3 loop spans 14 amino acids. Germline values: CDR1 SNHLY, CDR2 FYNNEI. DNA of the CDR3: TGTGCCAGCAGCGCCGGGACAGAATATCAGCCCCAGCATTTT. Protein: CASSAGTEYQPQHF. Looking up the rest from reference TRBV2 and TRBJ1-5 gives the full variable domain: EPEVTQTPSHQVTQMGQEVILRCVPISNHLYFYWYRQILGQKVEFLVSFYNNEISEKSEIFDDQFSVERPDGSNFTLKIRSTKLEDSAMYFCASSAGTEYQPQHFGDGTRLSIL.

This clonotype was counted many times. This sequence joins TRBV3-1 and TRBJ2-7; weak D call: TRBD2 (5 bases). The ends were cut back, 1 base at V and 2 bases at J, with 9 bases in the middle. The CDR3 runs 14 residues. Germline lookup yields CDR1 LGHDT and CDR2 YNNKEL (reference sequence). The DNA of the CDR3 is TGTGCCAGCAGCCAAGTCGATAGCGCCTACGAGCAGTACTTC. It encodes CASSQVDSAYEQYF.

This clonotype was counted only a few times. The chain employs TRBV7-9 and TRBJ2-3; a possible D gene is TRBD2 (5 bases). The CDR3 spans 16 residues. V was cut by 2 bases and J by 2 bases, with 14 bases left in between. Looked up from germline, CDR1 is SEHNR and CDR2 is FQNEAQ (reference sequence). The CDR3 here is CASSLTSGEPTDTQYF. CDR3 nucleotides: TGTGCCAGCAGCTTAACCTCCGGGGAACCCACAGATACGCAGTATTTT.

The chain carries TRBV7-2 and TRBJ2-3, with no clear D. The ends were cut back, 1 base at V and 8 bases at J, with 7 bases in the middle. The CDR3 runs 12 residues. Germline loops: CDR1 SGHTA, CDR2 FQGNSA. DNA of the CDR3: TGTGCCAGCAGCTTAGAGGAGTTTACGCAGTATTTT. Protein: CASSLEEFTQYF.

The chain couples TRBV6-1 to TRBJ1-2; perhaps TRBD1 as D (6 bases). This CDR3 has 15 residues. Germline CDR1 and CDR2: MNHNS and SASEGT. V gave up 6 bases and J gave up 4 bases, with 18 bases separating them. CDR3 DNA sequence: TGTGCCAGCAGCCTAGGGTGGGGGGCAGGCTATGGCTACACCTTC. Translated: CASSLGWGAGYGYTF.